This T cell receptor (beta chain) was retrieved from a study of T-cell reconstitution after alpha-beta-depleted transplantation in children. General study results and limits: A year post-transplant, T-cell counts and diversity derived mostly from newly produced T cells. Expanded clones from the graft, numbering several hundred, reportedly supplied alpha-beta T cells about two months after transplant.

Unique molecular identifiers were incorporated when the TCRbeta library was constructed. TCRdb fed the PCR reads into MiXCR, producing one record per CDR3 protein. Of tens of thousands of distinct CDR3 sequences listed, approximately 8.7% were seen once; the top ten hold 27%. This clonotype was counted ten times or more. Its antigen is as yet unknown. The TCR comes from a male patient aged 2-10 years who had a stem cell transplant for chronic granulomatous disease, so the T cells may come from the graft donor. The source material was PBMCs, mostly from graft donor cells, sampled 60 days after TCRalphabeta/CD19-depleted stem cell transplant.

CDR3 loop: CASSYKGTSGPNYNEQFF. In DNA, the CDR3 is TGTGCCAGCAGTTACAAAGGGACTAGTGGACCCAATTACAATGAGCAGTTCTTC. The rearrangement uses TRBV27 and TRBJ2-1, with 8 bases matching TRBD2. CDR3 length equals 18 residues. The junction had 15 bases not matched to a gene; V was cut back by 4 bases and J by 4 bases. Germline V gives CDR1 MNHEY, CDR2 SMNVEV (reference sequence).